This T cell receptor beta chain was sequenced in a study of T cells after yellow fever vaccination. Study-wide results and caveats: It was a small share of clonotypes that appeared in both CD4 and CD8 compartments.

TCRdb reanalysed the 5' RACE reads using MiXCR and keeps one entry per CDR3 protein. The data contain 13,000 or so distinct CDR3 sequences, 4% to 6% of them singletons. Germline CDR1 and CDR2: LGHNA and YNFKEQ. The trim removed 1 base at V and 6 bases at J, leaving 6 bases unmatched. The CDR3 has 14 residues. This clonotype has at least ten counts. This sample comprised PBMCs, either bulk or a sorted T-cell subset (CD4+, CD8+, memory, or dextramer-sorted; not recorded which), obtained 45 days after the yellow fever booster vaccination. The chain uses TRBV4-2 and TRBJ2-7, with 7 bases that match TRBD2. The sequence derives from a man aged 25 to 40 who received the YFV17D yellow fever vaccine. CDR3 DNA: TGTGCCAGCAGCCAAGGGGCGGGAGCCGGCGAGCAGTACTTC. It specifies CASSQGAGAGEQYF.